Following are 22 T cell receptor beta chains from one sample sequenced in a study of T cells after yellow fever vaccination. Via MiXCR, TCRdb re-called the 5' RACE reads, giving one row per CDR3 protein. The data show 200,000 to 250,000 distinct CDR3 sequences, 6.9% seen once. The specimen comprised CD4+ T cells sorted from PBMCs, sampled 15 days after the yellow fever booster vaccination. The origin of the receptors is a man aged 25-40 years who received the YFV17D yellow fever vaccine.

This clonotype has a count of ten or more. The CDR3 loop reads CAFGTSGRKDTQYF. CDR3 coding DNA: TGTGCCTTCGGGACTAGCGGGAGGAAAGATACGCAGTATTTT. The rearrangement uses TRBV30 and TRBJ2-3; 15 nucleotides match TRBD2. V dropped 7 bases and J dropped 5; count of bases not matched to a gene: 4. The CDR3 is 14 amino acids. Germline-derived CDR1 and CDR2 are GTSNPN and SVGIG (reference sequence).

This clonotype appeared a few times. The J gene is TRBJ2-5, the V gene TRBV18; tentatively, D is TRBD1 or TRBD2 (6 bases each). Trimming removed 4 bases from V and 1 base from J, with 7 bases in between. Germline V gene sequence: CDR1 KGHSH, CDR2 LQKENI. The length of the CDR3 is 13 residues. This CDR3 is CASSRGAQETQYF. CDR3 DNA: TGTGCCAGCTCACGGGGGGCCCAAGAGACCCAGTACTTC.

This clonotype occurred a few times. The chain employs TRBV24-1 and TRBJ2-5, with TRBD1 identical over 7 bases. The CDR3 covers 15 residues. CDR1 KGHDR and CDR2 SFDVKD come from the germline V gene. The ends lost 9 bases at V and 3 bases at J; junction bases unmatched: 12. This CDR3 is CATPTVIGGKETQYF. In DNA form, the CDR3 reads TGTGCCACCCCCACCGTTATAGGGGGCAAAGAGACCCAGTACTTC.

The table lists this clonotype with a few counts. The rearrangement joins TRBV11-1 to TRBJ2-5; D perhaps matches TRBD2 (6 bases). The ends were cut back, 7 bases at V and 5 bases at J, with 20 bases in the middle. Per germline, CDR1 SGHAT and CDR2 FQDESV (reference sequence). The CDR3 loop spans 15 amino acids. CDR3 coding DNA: TGTGCCAGCAACCCACGGCAGGGTAGCGGCGAGACCCAGTACTTC. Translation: CASNPRQGSGETQYF.

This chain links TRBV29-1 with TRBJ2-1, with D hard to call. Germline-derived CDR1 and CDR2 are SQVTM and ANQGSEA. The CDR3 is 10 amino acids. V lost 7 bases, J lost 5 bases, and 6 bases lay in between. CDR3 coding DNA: TGCAGCGGAGCACACAATGAGCAGTTCTTC. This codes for CSGAHNEQFF.

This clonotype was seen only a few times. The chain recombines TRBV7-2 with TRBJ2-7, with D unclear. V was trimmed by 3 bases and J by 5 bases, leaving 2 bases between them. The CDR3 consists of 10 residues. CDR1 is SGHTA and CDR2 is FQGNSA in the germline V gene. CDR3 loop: CASSFHEQYF. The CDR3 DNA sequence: TGTGCCAGCAGCTTCCACGAGCAGTACTTC.

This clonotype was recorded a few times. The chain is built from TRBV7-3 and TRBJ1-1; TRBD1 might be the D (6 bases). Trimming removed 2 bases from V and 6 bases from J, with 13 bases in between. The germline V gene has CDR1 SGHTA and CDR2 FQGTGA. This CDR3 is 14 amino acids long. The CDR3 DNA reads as TGTGCCAGCAGCTTACAGGGGTTAGTTTCTGAAGCTTTCTTT. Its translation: CASSLQGLVSEAFF.

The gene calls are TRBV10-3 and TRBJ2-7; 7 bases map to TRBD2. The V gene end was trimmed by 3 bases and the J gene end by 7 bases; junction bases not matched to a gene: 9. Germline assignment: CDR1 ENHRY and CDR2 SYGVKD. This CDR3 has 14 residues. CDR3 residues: CAISDGAGSWEQYF. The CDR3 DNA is TGTGCCATCAGTGACGGAGCGGGGAGCTGGGAGCAGTACTTC.

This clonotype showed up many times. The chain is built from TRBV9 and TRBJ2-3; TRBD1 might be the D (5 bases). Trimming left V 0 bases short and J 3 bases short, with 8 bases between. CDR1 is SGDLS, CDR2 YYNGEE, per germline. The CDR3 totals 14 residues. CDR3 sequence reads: CASSVEPGTDTQYF. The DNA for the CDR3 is TGTGCCAGCAGCGTAGAGCCAGGGACAGATACGCAGTATTTT.

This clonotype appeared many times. CDR3 region: CASSIEGQKTYEQYF. In DNA form, the CDR3 reads TGTGCCAGCAGCATCGAGGGACAGAAAACCTACGAGCAGTACTTC. This rearrangement joins TRBV7-2 to TRBJ2-7; 7 nucleotides line up with TRBD1. CDR1 and CDR2 from the germline V gene are SGHTA and FQGNSA. The junction had 9 bases not matched to a gene; V was cut back by 5 bases and J by 2 bases. This CDR3 has 15 residues.

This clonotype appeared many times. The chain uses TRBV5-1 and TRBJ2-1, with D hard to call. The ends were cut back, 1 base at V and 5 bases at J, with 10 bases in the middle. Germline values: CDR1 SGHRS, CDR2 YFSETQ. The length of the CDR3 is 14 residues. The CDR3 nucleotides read TGCGCCAGCAGCTTGACCGCTCGGGACAATGAGCAGTTCTTC. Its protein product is CASSLTARDNEQFF.

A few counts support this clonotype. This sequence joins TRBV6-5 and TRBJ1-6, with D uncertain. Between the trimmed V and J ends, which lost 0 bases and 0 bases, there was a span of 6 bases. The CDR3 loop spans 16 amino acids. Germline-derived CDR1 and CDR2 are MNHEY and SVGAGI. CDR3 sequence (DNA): TGTGCCAGCAGTTACTCAGTGAGCTCCTATAATTCACCCCTCCACTTT. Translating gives CASSYSVSSYNSPLHF.

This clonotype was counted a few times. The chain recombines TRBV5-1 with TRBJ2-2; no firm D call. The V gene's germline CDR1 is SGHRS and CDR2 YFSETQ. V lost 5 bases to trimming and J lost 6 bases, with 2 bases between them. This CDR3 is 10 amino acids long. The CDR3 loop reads CASRAGELFF. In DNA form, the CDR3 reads TGCGCCAGCAGGGCCGGGGAGCTGTTTTTT.

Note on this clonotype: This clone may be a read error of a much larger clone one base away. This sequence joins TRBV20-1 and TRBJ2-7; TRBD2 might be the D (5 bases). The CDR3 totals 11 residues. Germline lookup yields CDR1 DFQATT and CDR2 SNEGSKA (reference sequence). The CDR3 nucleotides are TGCAGTGCTAGGACTAACTACAAGCAGTACTTC. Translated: CSARTNYKQYF.

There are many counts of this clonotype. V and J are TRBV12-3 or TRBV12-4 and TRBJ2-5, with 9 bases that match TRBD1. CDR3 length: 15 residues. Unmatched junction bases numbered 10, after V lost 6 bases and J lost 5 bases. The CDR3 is CASRTMTGGAETQYF. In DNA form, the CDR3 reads TGTGCCAGCAGGACTATGACAGGGGGAGCGGAGACCCAGTACTTC.

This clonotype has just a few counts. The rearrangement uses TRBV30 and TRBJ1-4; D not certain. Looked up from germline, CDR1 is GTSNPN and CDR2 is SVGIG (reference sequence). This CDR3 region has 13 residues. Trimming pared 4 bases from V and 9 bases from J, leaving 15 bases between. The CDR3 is CAWTGNPGQKLFF. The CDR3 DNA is TGTGCCTGGACGGGGAACCCCGGGCAAAAACTGTTTTTT.

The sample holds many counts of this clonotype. In DNA, the CDR3 is TGTGCCAGCAGTCAAAGGGGGGGAGAGACCCAGTACTTC. It specifies CASSQRGGETQYF. The chain links TRBV6-1 to TRBJ2-5, with TRBD2 as a possible D gene (7 bases). Germline CDR1 is MNHNS and CDR2 is SASEGT. Trimming removed 5 bases from V and 4 bases from J, with 11 bases in between. This CDR3 has 13 residues.

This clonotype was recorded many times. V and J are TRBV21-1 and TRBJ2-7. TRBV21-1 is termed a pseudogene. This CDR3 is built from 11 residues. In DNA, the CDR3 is TGTGCCAGCTTACTCGGGTTCGAGCAGTACTTC. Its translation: CASLLGFEQYF.

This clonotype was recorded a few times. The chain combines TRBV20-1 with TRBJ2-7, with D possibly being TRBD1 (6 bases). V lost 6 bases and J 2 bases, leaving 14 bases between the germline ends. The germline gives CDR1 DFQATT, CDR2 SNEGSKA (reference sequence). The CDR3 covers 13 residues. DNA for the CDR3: TGCAGTGCCGTATTCCGACAGGCCTACGAGCAGTACTTC. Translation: CSAVFRQAYEQYF.

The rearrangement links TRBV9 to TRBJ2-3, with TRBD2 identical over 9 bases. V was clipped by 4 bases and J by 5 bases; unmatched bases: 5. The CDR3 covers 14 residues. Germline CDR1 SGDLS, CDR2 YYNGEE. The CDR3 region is CASSISGRIDTQYF. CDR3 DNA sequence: TGTGCCAGCAGCATTAGCGGGAGAATAGATACGCAGTATTTT.

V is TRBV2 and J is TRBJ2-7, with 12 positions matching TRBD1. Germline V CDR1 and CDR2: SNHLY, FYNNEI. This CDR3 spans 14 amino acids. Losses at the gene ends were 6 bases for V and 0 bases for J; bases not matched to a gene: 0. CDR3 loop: CASRGQGASYEQYF. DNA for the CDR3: TGTGCCAGCAGGGGACAGGGGGCCTCCTACGAGCAGTACTTC.

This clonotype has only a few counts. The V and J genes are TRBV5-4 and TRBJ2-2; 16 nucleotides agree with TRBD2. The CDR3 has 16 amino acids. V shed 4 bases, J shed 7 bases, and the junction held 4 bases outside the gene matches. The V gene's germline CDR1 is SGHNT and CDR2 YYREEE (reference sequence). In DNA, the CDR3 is TGTGCCAGCAGCCAAGGGACTAGCGGGAGGGGCGGGGAGCTGTTTTTT. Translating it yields CASSQGTSGRGGELFF. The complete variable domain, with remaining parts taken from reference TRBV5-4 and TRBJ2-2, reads ETGVTQSPTHLIKTRGQQVTLRCSSQSGHNTVSWYQQALGQGPQFIFQYYREEENGRGNFPPRFSGLQFPNYSSELNVNALELDDSALYLCASSQGTSGRGGELFFGEGSRLTVL.